The 22 T cell receptor beta chains listed next were all sequenced from one sample in a study of response to subunit inactivated influenza vaccine. TCRdb ran MiXCR on the RT-PCR reads and lists one entry per CDR3 protein. The sample has roughly 460,000 distinct CDR3 sequences; approximately 9.9% are singletons. The specimen comprised PBMCs from blood, sampled roughly 47 days after vaccination. The receptors shown here come from a middle-aged man who received an inactivated influenza vaccine.

The chain carries TRBV7-2 and TRBJ1-2, with a possible D match to TRBD1 (6 bases). Germline V gene lookup returns CDR1 SGHTA and CDR2 FQGNSA. The CDR3 runs to 15 residues. The germline V and J ends were trimmed by 3 bases and 7 bases, with 18 bases remaining between them. In nucleotides, the CDR3 is TGTGCCAGCAGCTTTAACAACATCCCAGGGGCTGGCTACACCTTC. This encodes CASSFNNIPGAGYTF.

This clonotype was observed a few times. The limits of the CDR3 on the DNA are not certain, so only TCRdb's listed CDR3 is given. The chain recombines TRBV21-1 with TRBJ2-3; TRBD2 reflects the table's D call only, with no check against the DNA. TRBV21-1 is tagged as a pseudogene. The CDR3 is 17 amino acids in total, end residues counted. CDR3 loop: CASSKWTFGGGTDTQYF.

This rearrangement joins TRBV9 to TRBJ2-3; no clear D gene. Germline CDR1 reads SGDLS; CDR2 reads YYNGEE. The V end lost 4 bases, the J end lost 2 bases, and 20 bases lay between the germline ends. The CDR3 spans 17 residues. In DNA, the CDR3 is TGTGCCAGCAGCCCGGCTTCGTCTAATTGGGTCACAGATACGCAGTATTTT. It translates to CASSPASSNWVTDTQYF.

This clonotype was counted only a few times. V gene TRBV7-9 combines with J gene TRBJ2-7; D could derive from TRBD1 or TRBD2 (5 bases each). Germline CDR1 SEHNR, CDR2 FQNEAQ (reference sequence). The CDR3 runs to 15 residues. Trimming pared 4 bases from V and 0 bases from J, leaving 13 bases between. The CDR3 region is CASSSWDGTSYEQYF. CDR3 bases: TGTGCCAGCAGCTCTTGGGACGGGACCTCCTACGAGCAGTACTTC.

This clonotype was found many times. This chain links TRBV5-1 with TRBJ2-2; possible D gene TRBD1, 5 bases. The V gene lost 0 bases and the J gene lost 6 bases, with 12 bases spanning the gap. The CDR3 is 15 amino acids. Germline loops: CDR1 SGHRS, CDR2 YFSETQ. As DNA, the CDR3 is TGCGCCAGCAGCTTGGTACAAGGGGCCGCCGGGGAGCTGTTTTTT. This codes for CASSLVQGAAGELFF.

This chain joins TRBV5-1 and TRBJ2-2; unclear D gene. Germline V lookup: CDR1 SGHRS, CDR2 YFSETQ. V lost 4 bases and J lost 3, with 4 bases in between. The length of the CDR3 is 12 residues. The CDR3 sequence is CASSSHTGELFF. CDR3 coding DNA: TGCGCCAGCAGCAGCCACACCGGGGAGCTGTTTTTT.

The chain employs TRBV7-9 and TRBJ1-2, with a possible D match to TRBD1 (5 bases). CDR3 size: 13 residues. V gave up 8 bases and J gave up 2 bases, with 12 bases separating them. Germline V CDR1 and CDR2: SEHNR, FQNEAQ (reference sequence). CDR3 in DNA: TGTGCCAGCGGGACGGAAAAAAACTATGGCTACACCTTC. It encodes CASGTEKNYGYTF.

The V gene is TRBV20-1, the J gene TRBJ2-3; D is perhaps TRBD1 (5 bases). Trimming stripped 4 bases from V and 4 bases from J, with 9 bases between. Looked up from germline, CDR1 is DFQATT and CDR2 is SNEGSKA (reference sequence). The CDR3 runs 12 residues. CDR3 protein: CSAKRGPDTQYF. CDR3 bases: TGCAGTGCTAAAAGGGGTCCAGATACGCAGTATTTT.

This clonotype turned up a few times. V usage is TRBV4-1 and J usage is TRBJ1-1; weak D call: TRBD1 (6 bases). Trimming cost V 1 base and J 5 bases, with 20 bases left between them. The germline gives CDR1 MGHRA, CDR2 YSYEKL. The CDR3 loop spans 17 amino acids. The chain's CDR3 is CASSQVTAWGLATEAFF. The CDR3, as DNA: TGCGCCAGCAGCCAAGTGACAGCTTGGGGGCTAGCAACTGAAGCTTTCTTT.

The chain carries TRBV4-1 and TRBJ1-4, with a possible D match to TRBD1 (5 bases). The germline V and J ends were trimmed by 6 bases and 4 bases, with 15 bases remaining between them. Germline-derived CDR1 and CDR2 are MGHRA and YSYEKL. The CDR3 consists of 15 residues. The chain's CDR3 is CASSFTRTINEKLFF. For the CDR3, the DNA is TGCGCCAGCAGTTTTACGCGGACAATTAATGAAAAACTGTTTTTT.

This clonotype was seen more than once but under ten times. The chain employs TRBV28 and TRBJ2-1; 7 positions match TRBD2. Germline CDR1 reads MDHEN; CDR2 reads SYDVKM. J lost 2 bases, V lost 7 bases, and 8 bases had no gene match. This CDR3 comprises 15 residues. CDR3 region: CASTQRAGTYNEQFF. The DNA of the CDR3 is TGTGCCAGCACCCAGAGAGCGGGGACCTACAATGAGCAGTTCTTC.

The chain recombines TRBV6-5 with TRBJ2-7; 8 nucleotides agree with TRBD1. CDR1 MNHEY and CDR2 SVGAGI come from the germline V gene. The junction had 12 bases not matched to a gene; V was cut back by 0 bases and J by 2 bases. This CDR3 contains 18 residues. CDR3 nucleotides: TGTGCCAGCAGTTACTCGCCAAGATTGGACAGGGAGCCCTACGAGCAGTACTTC. Its protein is CASSYSPRLDREPYEQYF.

This clonotype was observed many times. The rearrangement joins TRBV5-1 to TRBJ1-6, with 9 bases identical to TRBD1. CDR1 and CDR2 from the germline V gene are SGHRS and YFSETQ. The trim removed 4 bases at V and 7 bases at J, leaving 3 bases unmatched. This CDR3 is built from 14 residues. The CDR3 DNA reads TGCGCCAGCAGCGGGACAGGGTTGAATTCACCCCTCCACTTT. Translated, it gives CASSGTGLNSPLHF.

CDR3 nucleotides: TGTGCCAGCAGTTTAATTCCCACGGACAGGGAAAATGGCTACACCTTC. This translates into CASSLIPTDRENGYTF. V gene TRBV12-3 or TRBV12-4 combines with J gene TRBJ1-2, with TRBD1 matching over 8 bases. V lost 2 bases and J lost 6; bases outside the gene matches: 11. The CDR3 covers 16 residues.

This clonotype came up many times. The chain carries TRBV12-3 or TRBV12-4 and TRBJ2-7; the match to TRBD1 covers 8 bases. J gave up 0 bases and V 6 bases, and 7 bases lay outside the gene matches. This CDR3 spans 15 amino acids. The CDR3 spells CASSPRTGISYEQYF. The CDR3 DNA reads as TGTGCCAGCAGCCCCCGGACAGGGATCTCCTACGAGCAGTACTTC.

This chain joins TRBV6-5 and TRBJ1-3; D not resolved. The CDR3 contains 15 residues. V dropped 2 bases and J dropped 0 bases, with 8 bases sitting between them. The germline CDR1 and CDR2 sequences are MNHEY and SVGAGI. CDR3 amino acids: CASSYKAFSGNTIYF. Written as DNA, the CDR3 is TGTGCCAGCAGTTACAAAGCCTTCTCTGGAAACACCATATATTTT.

The J gene is TRBJ2-3, the V gene TRBV5-1; 9 nucleotides line up with TRBD2. There are 15 residues in the CDR3. Per the germline V gene, CDR1 is SGHRS and CDR2 is YFSETQ. Trimming cost V 4 bases and J 5 bases; bases outside gene matches: 8. This chain's CDR3 is CASSLSGSWKDTQYF. CDR3 sequence (DNA): TGCGCCAGCAGCCTTAGCGGGAGTTGGAAAGATACGCAGTATTTT.

CDR3 coding DNA: TGCAGTGCTACCCCCAGGTCCCTATCCGAGCAGTACTTC. It encodes CSATPRSLSEQYF. V and J are TRBV20-1 and TRBJ2-7, with D uncertain. This CDR3 has 13 residues. Trimming stripped 4 bases from V and 6 bases from J, with 16 bases between. Germline V lookup: CDR1 DFQATT, CDR2 SNEGSKA (reference sequence).

The table lists this clonotype with a few counts. J is TRBJ2-7 and V is TRBV28; 9 bases line up with TRBD2. The CDR3 has 15 residues. The V and J ends lost 5 bases and 3 bases, in that order; junction bases with no gene match: 8. Germline loops: CDR1 MDHEN, CDR2 SYDVKM. CDR3 amino acids: CASSPQGLAFYEQYF. The DNA for the CDR3 is TGTGCCAGCAGTCCGCAGGGACTAGCCTTCTACGAGCAGTACTTC.

Many counts were recorded for this clonotype. The chain is built from TRBV27 and TRBJ2-7; D ambiguous. The CDR3 sequence is 14 residues long. Per the germline V gene, CDR1 is MNHEY and CDR2 is SMNVEV (reference sequence). Trimming took off 5 bases at V and 2 bases at J, with 13 bases between the two ends. CDR3: CASSPGNSPYEQYF. The DNA for the CDR3 is TGTGCCAGCAGTCCTGGGAACAGTCCCTACGAGCAGTACTTC.

In this sample, this clonotype turned up a few times. The chain uses TRBV20-1 and TRBJ2-3; D is possibly TRBD1 (6 bases). Per the germline V gene, CDR1 is DFQATT and CDR2 is SNEGSKA (reference sequence). There are 16 residues in the CDR3. Trimming pared 0 bases from V and 3 bases from J, leaving 16 bases between. The CDR3 loop reads CSARDSWAGATDTQYF. CDR3 DNA: TGCAGTGCTAGAGATTCATGGGCAGGGGCAACAGATACGCAGTATTTT.

J is TRBJ2-7 and V is TRBV20-1; TRBD2 matches at 8 bases. The CDR3 is made up of 12 amino acids. Per the germline V gene, CDR1 is DFQATT and CDR2 is SNEGSKA (reference sequence). CDR3 sequence (DNA): TGCACCGCGGGGCTAGCGGGCTACGAGCAGTACTTC. Translated, it gives CTAGLAGYEQYF.